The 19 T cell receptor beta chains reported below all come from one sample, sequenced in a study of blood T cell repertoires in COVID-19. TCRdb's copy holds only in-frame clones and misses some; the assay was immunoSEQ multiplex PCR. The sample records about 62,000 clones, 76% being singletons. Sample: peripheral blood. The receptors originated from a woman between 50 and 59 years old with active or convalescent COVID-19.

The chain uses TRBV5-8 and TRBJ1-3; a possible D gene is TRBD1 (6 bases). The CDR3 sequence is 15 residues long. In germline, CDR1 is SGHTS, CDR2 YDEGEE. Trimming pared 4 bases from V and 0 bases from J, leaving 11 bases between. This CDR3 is CASSATGSSGNTIYF. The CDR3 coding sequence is TGTGCCAGCAGCGCCACAGGGTCCTCTGGAAACACCATATATTTT.

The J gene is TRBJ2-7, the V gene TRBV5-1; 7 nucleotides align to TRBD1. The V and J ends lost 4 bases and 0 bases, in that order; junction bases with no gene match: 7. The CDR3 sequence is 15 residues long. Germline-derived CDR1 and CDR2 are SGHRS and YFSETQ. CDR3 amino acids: CASSADRWSSYEQYF. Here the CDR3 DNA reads TGCGCCAGCAGCGCGGACAGGTGGTCCTCCTACGAGCAGTACTTC.

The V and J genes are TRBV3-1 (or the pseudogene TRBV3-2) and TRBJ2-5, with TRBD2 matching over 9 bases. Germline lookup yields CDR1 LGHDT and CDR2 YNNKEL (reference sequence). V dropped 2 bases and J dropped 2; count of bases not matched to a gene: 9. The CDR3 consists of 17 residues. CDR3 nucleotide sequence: TGTGCCAGCAGCCAAAGGACTAGCGTCGGGGGACAAGAGACCCAGTACTTC. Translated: CASSQRTSVGGQETQYF.

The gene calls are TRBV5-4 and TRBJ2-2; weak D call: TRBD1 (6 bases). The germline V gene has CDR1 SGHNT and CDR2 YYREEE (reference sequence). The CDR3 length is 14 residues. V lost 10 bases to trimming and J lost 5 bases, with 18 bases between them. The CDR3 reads CALQRQDATGELFF. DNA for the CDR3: TGTGCCTTACAGAGACAGGACGCTACCGGGGAGCTGTTTTTT.

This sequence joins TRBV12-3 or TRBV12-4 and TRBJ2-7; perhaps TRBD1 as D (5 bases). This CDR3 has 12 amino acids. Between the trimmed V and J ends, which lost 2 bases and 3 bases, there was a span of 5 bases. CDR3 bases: TGTGCCAGCAGTTTACAGGGCTACGAGCAGTACTTC. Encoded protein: CASSLQGYEQYF.

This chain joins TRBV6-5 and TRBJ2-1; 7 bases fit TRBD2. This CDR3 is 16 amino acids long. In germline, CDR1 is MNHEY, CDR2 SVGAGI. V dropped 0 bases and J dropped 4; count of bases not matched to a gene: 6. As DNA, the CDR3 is TGTGCCAGCAGTTACTCCAGGCTAGCGGCTTACAATGAGCAGTTCTTC. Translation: CASSYSRLAAYNEQFF.

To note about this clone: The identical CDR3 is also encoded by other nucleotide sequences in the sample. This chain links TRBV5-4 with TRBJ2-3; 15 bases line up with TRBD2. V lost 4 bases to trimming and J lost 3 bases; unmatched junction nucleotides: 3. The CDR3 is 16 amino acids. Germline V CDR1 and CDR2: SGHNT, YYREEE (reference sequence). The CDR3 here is CASSRTSGRATDTQYF. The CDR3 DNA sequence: TGTGCCAGCAGCCGGACTAGCGGGAGGGCGACAGATACGCAGTATTTT.

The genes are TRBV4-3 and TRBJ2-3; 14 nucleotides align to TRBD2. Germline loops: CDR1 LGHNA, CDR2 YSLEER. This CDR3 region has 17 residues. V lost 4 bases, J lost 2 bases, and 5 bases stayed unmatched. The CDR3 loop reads CASSRVTSGRATDTQYF. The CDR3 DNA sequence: TGCGCCAGCAGCCGGGTGACTAGCGGGAGGGCCACAGATACGCAGTATTTT.

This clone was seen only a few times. The CDR3 loop reads CASTTGQITDTQYF. CDR3 sequence (DNA): TGTGCCAGCACCACCGGACAGATCACAGATACGCAGTATTTT. V usage is TRBV28 and J usage is TRBJ2-3; D might be TRBD1 (6 bases). The CDR3 extends over 14 amino acids. Germline-derived CDR1 and CDR2 are MDHEN and SYDVKM. The V and J ends lost 7 bases and 2 bases respectively, with 13 bases between them.

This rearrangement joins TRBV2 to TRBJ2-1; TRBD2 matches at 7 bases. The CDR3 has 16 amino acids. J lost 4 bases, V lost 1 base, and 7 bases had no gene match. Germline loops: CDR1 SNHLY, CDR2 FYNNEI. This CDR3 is CASSEEWGGGYNEQFF. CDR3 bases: TGTGCCAGCAGTGAAGAGTGGGGGGGAGGATACAATGAGCAGTTCTTC.

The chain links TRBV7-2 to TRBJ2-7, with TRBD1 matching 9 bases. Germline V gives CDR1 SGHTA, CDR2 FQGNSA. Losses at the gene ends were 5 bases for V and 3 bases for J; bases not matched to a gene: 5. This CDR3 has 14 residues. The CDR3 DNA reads TGTGCCAGCAGCCCCCGACAGGGGGTCTACGAGCAGTACTTC. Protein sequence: CASSPRQGVYEQYF.

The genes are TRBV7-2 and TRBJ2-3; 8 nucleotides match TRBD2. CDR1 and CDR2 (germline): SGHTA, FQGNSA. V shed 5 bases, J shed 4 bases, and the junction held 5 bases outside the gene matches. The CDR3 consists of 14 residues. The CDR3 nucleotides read TGTGCCAGCAGCCCGCTAGCGGGTTCAGATACGCAGTATTTT. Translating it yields CASSPLAGSDTQYF.

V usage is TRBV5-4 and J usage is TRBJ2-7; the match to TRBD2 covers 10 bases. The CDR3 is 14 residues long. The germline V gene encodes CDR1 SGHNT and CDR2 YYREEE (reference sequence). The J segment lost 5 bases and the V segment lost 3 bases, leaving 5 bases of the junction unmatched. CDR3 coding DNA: TGTGCCAGCAGCTCCGGGACTAGCGTCAACGAGCAGTACTTC. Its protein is CASSSGTSVNEQYF.

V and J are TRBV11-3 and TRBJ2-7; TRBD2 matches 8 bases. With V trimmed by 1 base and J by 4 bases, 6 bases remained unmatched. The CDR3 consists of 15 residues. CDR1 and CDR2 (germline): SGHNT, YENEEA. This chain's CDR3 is CASSLVSSGKYEQYF. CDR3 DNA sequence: TGTGCCAGCAGCTTAGTTAGTAGCGGGAAATACGAGCAGTACTTC.

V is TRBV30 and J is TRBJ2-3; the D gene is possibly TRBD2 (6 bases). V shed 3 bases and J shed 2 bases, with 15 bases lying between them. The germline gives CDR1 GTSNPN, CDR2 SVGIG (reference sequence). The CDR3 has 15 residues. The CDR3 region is CAWSASGLSTDTQYF. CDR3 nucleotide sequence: TGTGCCTGGAGCGCCTCGGGACTTTCCACAGATACGCAGTATTTT.

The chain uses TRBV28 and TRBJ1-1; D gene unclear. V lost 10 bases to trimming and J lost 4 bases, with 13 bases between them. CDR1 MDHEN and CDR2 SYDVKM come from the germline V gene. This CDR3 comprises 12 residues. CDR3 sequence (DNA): TGTGCCACCGCGGCCGCATTCACTGAAGCTTTCTTT. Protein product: CATAAAFTEAFF.

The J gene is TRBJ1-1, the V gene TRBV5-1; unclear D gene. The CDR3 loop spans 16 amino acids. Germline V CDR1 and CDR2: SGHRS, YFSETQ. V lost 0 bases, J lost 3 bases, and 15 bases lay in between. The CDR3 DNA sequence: TGCGCCAGCAGCTTGGGGGCAGGCCTATTCTACACTGAAGCTTTCTTT. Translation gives CASSLGAGLFYTEAFF.

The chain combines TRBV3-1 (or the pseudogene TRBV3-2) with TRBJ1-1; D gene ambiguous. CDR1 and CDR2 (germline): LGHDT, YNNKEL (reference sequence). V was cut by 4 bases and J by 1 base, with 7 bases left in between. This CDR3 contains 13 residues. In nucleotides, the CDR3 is TGTGCCAGCAGCCGGAGGGAGAACACTGAAGCTTTCTTT. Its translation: CASSRRENTEAFF.

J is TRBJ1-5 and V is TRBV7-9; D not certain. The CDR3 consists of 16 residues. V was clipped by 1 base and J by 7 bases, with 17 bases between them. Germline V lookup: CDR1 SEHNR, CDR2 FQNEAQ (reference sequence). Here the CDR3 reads CASSLDRGYGMQPQHF. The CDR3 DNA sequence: TGTGCCAGCAGCTTAGACCGAGGGTATGGAATGCAGCCCCAGCATTTT.